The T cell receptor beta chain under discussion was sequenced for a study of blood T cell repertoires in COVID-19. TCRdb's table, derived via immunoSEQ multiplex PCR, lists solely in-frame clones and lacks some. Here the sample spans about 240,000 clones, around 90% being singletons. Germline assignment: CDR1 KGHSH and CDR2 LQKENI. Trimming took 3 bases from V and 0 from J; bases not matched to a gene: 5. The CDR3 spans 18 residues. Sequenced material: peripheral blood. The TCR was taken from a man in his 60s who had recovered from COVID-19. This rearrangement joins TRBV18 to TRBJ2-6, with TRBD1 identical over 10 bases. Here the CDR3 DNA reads TGTGCCAGCTCACCTGGACAGGGGGTTACCTCTGGGGCCAACGTCCTGACTTTC. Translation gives CASSPGQGVTSGANVLTF.